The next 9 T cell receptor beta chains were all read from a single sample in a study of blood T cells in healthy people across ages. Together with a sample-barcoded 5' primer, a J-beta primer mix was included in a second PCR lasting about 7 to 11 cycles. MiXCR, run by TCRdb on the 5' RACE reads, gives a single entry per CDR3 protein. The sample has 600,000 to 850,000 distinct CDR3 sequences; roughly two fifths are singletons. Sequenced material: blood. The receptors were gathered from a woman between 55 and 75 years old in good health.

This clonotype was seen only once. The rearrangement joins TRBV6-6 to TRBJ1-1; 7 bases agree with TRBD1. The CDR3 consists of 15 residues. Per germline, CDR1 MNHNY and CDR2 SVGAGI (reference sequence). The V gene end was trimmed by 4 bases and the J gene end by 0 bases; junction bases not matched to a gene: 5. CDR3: CASSSWDSLNTEAFF. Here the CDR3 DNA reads TGTGCCAGCAGTTCCTGGGACAGCCTGAACACTGAAGCTTTCTTT.

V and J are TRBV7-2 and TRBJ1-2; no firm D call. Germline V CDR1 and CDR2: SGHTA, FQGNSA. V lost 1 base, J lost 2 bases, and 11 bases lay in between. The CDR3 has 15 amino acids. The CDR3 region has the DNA TGTGCCAGCAGCTTAGGGCCCCTACCGAACTATGGCTACACCTTC. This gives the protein CASSLGPLPNYGYTF.

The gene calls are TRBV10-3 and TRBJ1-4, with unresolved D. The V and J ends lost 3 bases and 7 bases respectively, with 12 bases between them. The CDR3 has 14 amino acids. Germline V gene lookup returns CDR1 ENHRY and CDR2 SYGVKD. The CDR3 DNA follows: TGTGCCATCAGTGAAGGCCCTCCTGGTGAAAAACTGTTTTTT. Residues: CAISEGPPGEKLFF.

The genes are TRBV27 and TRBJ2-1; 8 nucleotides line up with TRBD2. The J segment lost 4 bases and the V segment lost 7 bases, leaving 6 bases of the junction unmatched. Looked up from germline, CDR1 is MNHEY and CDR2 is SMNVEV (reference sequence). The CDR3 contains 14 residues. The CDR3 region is CASTRSGSYNEQFF. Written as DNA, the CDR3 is TGTGCCAGCACCAGGAGCGGGAGTTACAATGAGCAGTTCTTC.

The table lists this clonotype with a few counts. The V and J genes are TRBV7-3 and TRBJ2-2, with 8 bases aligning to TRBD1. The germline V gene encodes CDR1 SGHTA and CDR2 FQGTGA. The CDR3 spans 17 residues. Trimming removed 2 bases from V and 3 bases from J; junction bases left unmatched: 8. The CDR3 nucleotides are TGTGCCAGCAGCTTATACCCGACAGGGGAGGACACCGGGGAGCTGTTTTTT. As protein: CASSLYPTGEDTGELFF.

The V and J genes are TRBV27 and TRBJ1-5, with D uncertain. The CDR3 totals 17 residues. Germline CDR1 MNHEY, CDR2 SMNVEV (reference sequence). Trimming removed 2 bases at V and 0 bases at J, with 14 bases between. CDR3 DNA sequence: TGTGCCAGCAGTTTAATTGGTGGCGTTCATAGCAATCAGCCCCAGCATTTT. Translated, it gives CASSLIGGVHSNQPQHF.

Here the CDR3 DNA reads TGTGCCAGCAGAACCCCCCTAAGGGTTCTGTTCTTC. As protein: CASRTPLRVLFF. V is TRBV28 and J is TRBJ2-1, with no clear D. The CDR3 runs to 12 residues. Germline lookup yields CDR1 MDHEN and CDR2 SYDVKM. The V end was cut by 6 bases, the J end by 15 bases, with 18 bases between.

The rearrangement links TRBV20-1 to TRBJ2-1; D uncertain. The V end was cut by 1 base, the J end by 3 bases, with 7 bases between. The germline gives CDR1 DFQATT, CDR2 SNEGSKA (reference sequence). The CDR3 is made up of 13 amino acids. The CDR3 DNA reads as TGCAGTGCTAGAGGGACGCTCTACAATGAGCAGTTCTTC. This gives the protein CSARGTLYNEQFF.

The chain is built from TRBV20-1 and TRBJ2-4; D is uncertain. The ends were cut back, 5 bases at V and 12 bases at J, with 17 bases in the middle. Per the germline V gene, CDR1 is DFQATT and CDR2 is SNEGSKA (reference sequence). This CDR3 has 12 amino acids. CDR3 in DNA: TGCAGTGCTTCAGATAGTCCGTATACTCAGTACTTC. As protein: CSASDSPYTQYF.